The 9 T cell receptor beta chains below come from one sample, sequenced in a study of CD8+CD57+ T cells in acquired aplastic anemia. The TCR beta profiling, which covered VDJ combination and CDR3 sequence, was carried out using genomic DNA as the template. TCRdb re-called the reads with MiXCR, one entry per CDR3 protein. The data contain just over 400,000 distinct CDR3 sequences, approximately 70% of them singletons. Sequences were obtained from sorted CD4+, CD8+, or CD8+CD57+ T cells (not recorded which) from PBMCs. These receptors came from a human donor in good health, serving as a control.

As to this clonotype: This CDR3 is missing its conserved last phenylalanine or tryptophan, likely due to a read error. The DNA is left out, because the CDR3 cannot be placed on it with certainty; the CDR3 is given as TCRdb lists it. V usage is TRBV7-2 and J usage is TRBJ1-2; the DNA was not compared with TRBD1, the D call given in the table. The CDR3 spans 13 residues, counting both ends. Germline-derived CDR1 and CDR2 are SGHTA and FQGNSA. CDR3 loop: CASSFGISWSNHL.

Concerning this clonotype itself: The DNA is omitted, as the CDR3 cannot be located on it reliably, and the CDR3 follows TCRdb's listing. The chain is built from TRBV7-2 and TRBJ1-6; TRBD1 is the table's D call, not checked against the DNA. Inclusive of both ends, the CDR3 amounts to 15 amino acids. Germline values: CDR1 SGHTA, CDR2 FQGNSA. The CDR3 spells CASRTGTNSPLHFHF.

In DNA form, the CDR3 reads TGCAGTGTCCGTGGGGGGCTTCACGAGACCCAGTACTTC. This gives the protein CSVRGGLHETQYF. The gene calls are TRBV20-1 and TRBJ2-5; tentatively, D is TRBD1 or TRBD2 (6 bases each). Germline-derived CDR1 and CDR2 are DFQATT and SNEGSKA (reference sequence). This CDR3 has 13 amino acids. V was trimmed by 7 bases and J by 5 bases, leaving 17 bases between them.

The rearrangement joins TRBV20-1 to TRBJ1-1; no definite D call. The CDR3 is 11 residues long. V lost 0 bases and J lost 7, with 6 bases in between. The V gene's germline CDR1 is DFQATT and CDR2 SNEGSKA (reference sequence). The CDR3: CSAREGYEAFF. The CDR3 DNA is TGCAGTGCTAGAGAAGGGTATGAAGCTTTCTTT.

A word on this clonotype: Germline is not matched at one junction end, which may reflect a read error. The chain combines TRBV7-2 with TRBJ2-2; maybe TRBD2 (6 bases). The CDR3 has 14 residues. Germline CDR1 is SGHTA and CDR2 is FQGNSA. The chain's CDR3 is CASSLPRDAGELLF. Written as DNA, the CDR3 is TGTGCCAGCAGCTTACCGCGGGACGCCGGAGAGCTGTTGTTT.

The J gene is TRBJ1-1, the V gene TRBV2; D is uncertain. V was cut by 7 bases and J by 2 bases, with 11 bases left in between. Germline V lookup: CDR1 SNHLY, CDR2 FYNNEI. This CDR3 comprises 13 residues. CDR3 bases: TGTGCCAGCACAAAAGAGAAAAACACTGAAGCTTTCTTT. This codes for CASTKEKNTEAFF. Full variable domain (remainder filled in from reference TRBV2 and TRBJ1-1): EPEVTQTPSHQVTQMGQEVILRCVPISNHLYFYWYRQILGQKVEFLVSFYNNEISEKSEIFDDQFSVERPDGSNFTLKIRSTKLEDSAMYFCASTKEKNTEAFFGQGTRLTVV.

CDR3 in DNA: TGTGCCAGCAGTACCCAGGGGGGTATCACCGGGGAGCTGTTTTTT. It is translated as CASSTQGGITGELFF. The rearrangement links TRBV5-4 to TRBJ2-2, with D maybe TRBD1 (7 bases). Germline-derived CDR1 and CDR2 are SGHNT and YYREEE (reference sequence). The length of the CDR3 is 15 residues. Trimming left V 5 bases short and J 4 bases short, with 15 bases between.

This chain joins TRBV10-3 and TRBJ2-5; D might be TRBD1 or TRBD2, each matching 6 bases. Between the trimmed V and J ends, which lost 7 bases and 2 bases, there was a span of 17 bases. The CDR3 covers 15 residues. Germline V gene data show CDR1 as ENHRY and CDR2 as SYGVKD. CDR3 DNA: TGTGCCATCAACCATAAACGGGGGCTTCAAGAGACCCAGTACTTC. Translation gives CAINHKRGLQETQYF.

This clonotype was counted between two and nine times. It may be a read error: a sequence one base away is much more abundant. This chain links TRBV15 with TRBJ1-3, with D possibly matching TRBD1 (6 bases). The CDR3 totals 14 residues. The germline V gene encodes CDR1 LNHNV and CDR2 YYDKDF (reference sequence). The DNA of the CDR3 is TGTGCCACCAGCAAGGGGGGATCTGGAAACACCGTATATTTT. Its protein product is CATSKGGSGNTVYF. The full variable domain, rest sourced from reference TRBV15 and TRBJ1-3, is DAMVIQNPRYQVTQFGKPVTLSCSQTLNHNVMYWYQQKSSQAPKLLFHYYDKDFNNEADTPDNFQSRRPNTSFCFLDIRSPGLGDTAMYLCATSKGGSGNTVYFGEGSWLTVV.